These T cell receptor beta chains were read from a single sample in a study of cytomegalovirus exposure and HLA in healthy donors. Using immunoSEQ multiplex PCR, the repertoire was profiled, and TCRdb retains in-frame clones only, with some absent. The sample lists around 150,000 clones, about 77% seen once, with around 3% in the top ten. Specimen: PBMCs. These receptors were collected from a middle-aged woman in good health and CMV-seropositive. The CDR3 runs from the conserved cysteine through the conserved F or W. The order of the fields is J gene, clone size, D gene, V gene, CDR3 protein, CDR3 DNA. D genes are given only for firm matches. Clone size is stated in some rows and not others, as once, few, many or a class when expanded.

J: TRBJ2-7; size: .; D: .; V: TRBV5-1; CDR3: CASSQLAYEQYF; DNA: TGCGCCAGCAGCCAACTCGCCTACGAGCAGTACTTC
J: TRBJ2-7; size: .; D: TRBD1; V: TRBV6-5; CDR3: CASSLDRDYEQYF; DNA: TGTGCCAGCAGCTTAGACAGGGACTACGAGCAGTACTTC
J: TRBJ1-4; size: few; D: .; V: TRBV18; CDR3: CASSPTGAGANEKLFF; DNA: TGTGCCAGCTCACCAACGGGGGCGGGAGCTAATGAAAAACTGTTTTTT
J: TRBJ2-7; size: few; D: .; V: TRBV7-2; CDR3: CASSQGPAGEQYF; DNA: TGTGCCAGCAGCCAGGGTCCCGCCGGGGAGCAGTACTTC
J: TRBJ1-2; size: once; D: TRBD1; V: TRBV7-9; CDR3: CASSLEQGDGYTF; DNA: TGTGCCAGCAGCTTAGAACAGGGGGATGGCTACACCTTC
J: TRBJ1-6; size: .; D: .; V: TRBV10-2; CDR3: CASSLYRESPLHF; DNA: TGCGCCAGCAGTTTATACAGGGAATCACCCCTCCACTTT
J: TRBJ2-5; size: .; D: .; V: TRBV30; CDR3: CAWSVEERTQYF; DNA: TGTGCCTGGAGTGTTGAGGAGAGGACCCAGTACTTC
J: TRBJ2-1; size: .; D: TRBD1; V: TRBV7-6; CDR3: CASSSTGVNEQFF; DNA: TGTGCCAGCAGCTCGACAGGGGTCAATGAGCAGTTCTTC
J: TRBJ2-1; size: .; D: .; V: TRBV4-3; CDR3: CASSPGGNNEQFF; DNA: TGCGCCAGCAGCCCGGGTGGTAACAATGAGCAGTTCTTC
J: TRBJ1-5; size: few; D: TRBD1; V: TRBV19; CDR3: CASTEAGQGYQPQHF; DNA: TGTGCCAGTACCGAAGCGGGACAGGGATATCAGCCCCAGCATTTT
J: TRBJ1-1; size: .; D: TRBD1; V: TRBV7-2; CDR3: CASSPRGQSNTEAFF; DNA: TGTGCCAGCAGCCCCCGGGGACAGTCGAACACTGAAGCTTTCTTT
J: TRBJ2-4; size: .; D: .; V: TRBV11-3; CDR3: CASSLDLWRIAKNIQYF; DNA: TGTGCCAGCAGCTTAGATCTGTGGCGGATAGCCAAAAACATTCAGTACTTC
J: TRBJ2-7; size: .; D: TRBD2; V: TRBV29-1; CDR3: CSVTGTSGRTYEQYF; DNA: TGCAGCGTTACCGGGACTAGCGGGAGGACCTACGAGCAGTACTTC
J: TRBJ1-2; size: .; D: TRBD1; V: TRBV18; CDR3: CASSPRTGGDRDGYTF; DNA: TGTGCCAGCTCACCCCGGACAGGGGGCGATAGGGATGGCTACACCTTC
J: TRBJ1-5; size: .; D: TRBD1; V: TRBV27; CDR3: CASRLGRGNQPQHF; DNA: TGTGCCAGCAGGCTTGGCAGGGGGAATCAGCCCCAGCATTTT
J: TRBJ2-5; size: few; D: TRBD2; V: TRBV7-2; CDR3: CASSFRAGQETQYF; DNA: TGTGCCAGCAGCTTTAGAGCGGGACAAGAGACCCAGTACTTC
J: TRBJ1-2; size: few; D: TRBD1; V: TRBV7-2; CDR3: CASSLKTGQSANYGYTF; DNA: TGTGCCAGCAGCTTAAAGACAGGGCAGAGCGCTAACTATGGCTACACCTTC
J: TRBJ2-5; size: .; D: .; V: TRBV5-4; CDR3: CASSLGNRGGQETQYF; DNA: TGTGCCAGCAGCTTAGGTAACAGGGGAGGTCAAGAGACCCAGTACTTC
J: TRBJ1-6; size: .; D: .; V: TRBV5-4; CDR3: CVSTYLGGGNSPLHF; DNA: TGTGTCAGCACCTATCTGGGGGGTGGCAATTCACCCCTCCACTTT
J: TRBJ2-3; size: once; D: TRBD1; V: TRBV7-9; CDR3: CASSLGQGRTDTQYF; DNA: TGTGCCAGCAGCTTAGGACAGGGGCGGACAGATACGCAGTATTTT
J: TRBJ2-1; size: .; D: TRBD2; V: TRBV5-4; CDR3: CASSLLSGTSGYNEQFF; DNA: TGTGCCAGCAGCTTGCTGTCAGGGACTAGCGGTTACAATGAGCAGTTCTTC
J: TRBJ1-3; size: .; D: .; V: TRBV30; CDR3: CAWSTADTSGNTIYF; DNA: TGTGCCTGGAGTACCGCGGACACCTCTGGAAACACCATATATTTT
J: TRBJ1-1; size: few; D: TRBD1; V: TRBV7-9; CDR3: CASSLFGTGANTEAFF; DNA: TGTGCCAGCAGCTTATTCGGGACAGGAGCGAACACTGAAGCTTTCTTT